A single sample gave rise to the 15 T cell receptor beta chains below, sequenced in a study of cytomegalovirus exposure and HLA in healthy donors. Primers included in the PCR were 60 Vbeta and 13 Jbeta primers. Using immunoSEQ multiplex PCR, the repertoire was profiled, and TCRdb retains in-frame clones only, with some absent. The sample yields about 130,000 clones, more than 75% seen once. The sample was PBMCs. The receptors originated from a male donor in good health and CMV-seronegative.

The rearrangement uses TRBV10-2 and TRBJ2-3, with D perhaps TRBD1 (6 bases). This CDR3 has 13 amino acids. V shed 9 bases and J shed 2 bases, with 12 bases lying between them. Germline CDR1 is WSHSY and CDR2 is SAAADI. CDR3 sequence: CASRTGNTDTQYF. The CDR3 DNA reads TGCGCCAGTCGAACAGGGAACACAGATACGCAGTATTTT.

This chain uses TRBV29-1 with TRBJ2-3, with D possibly matching TRBD2 (6 bases). This CDR3 has 15 residues. The V end lost 6 bases, the J end lost 3 bases, and 19 bases lay between the germline ends. Germline values: CDR1 SQVTM, CDR2 ANQGSEA. CDR3 DNA sequence: TGCAGCGTCTCAATGGGGGGTGCGAGAACAGATACGCAGTATTTT. Its translation: CSVSMGGARTDTQYF.

The rearrangement joins TRBV7-2 to TRBJ2-3, with TRBD2 matching 9 bases. V gave up 4 bases and J gave up 4 bases; unmatched junction bases: 9. The CDR3 extends over 16 amino acids. Germline-derived CDR1 and CDR2 are SGHTA and FQGNSA. The CDR3 nucleotides are TGTGCCAGCAGCTCCACCCCAGCGGGGGGTCCAGATACGCAGTATTTT. This gives the protein CASSSTPAGGPDTQYF.

This clone occurred once. The chain is built from TRBV29-1 and TRBJ1-5; D is ambiguous. This CDR3 region has 14 residues. Germline CDR1 reads SQVTM; CDR2 reads ANQGSEA. The ends were cut back, 4 bases at V and 0 bases at J, with 10 bases in the middle. Written as DNA, the CDR3 is TGCAGCGTTGGAGAGAGTAATAGCAATCAGCCCCAGCATTTT. This sequence encodes CSVGESNSNQPQHF.

The CDR3, as DNA: TGCGCCAGCAGCTCCGGGACTAGCGGGGGGGCCCATGAGACCCAGTACTTC. Its translation is CASSSGTSGGAHETQYF. This chain uses TRBV5-1 with TRBJ2-5, with 16 bases lining up with TRBD2. The CDR3 contains 17 residues. Germline CDR1 reads SGHRS; CDR2 reads YFSETQ. The ends lost 3 bases at V and 5 bases at J; junction bases unmatched: 7.

V gene TRBV7-8 combines with J gene TRBJ1-1; D is possibly TRBD1 (5 bases). This CDR3 has 13 residues. The germline gives CDR1 SGHVS, CDR2 FQNEAQ. Deletions cut 7 bases from V and 6 bases from J, with 15 bases between. The CDR3 sequence: CASNPHGGAEAFF. The CDR3 DNA sequence: TGTGCCAGCAACCCCCACGGAGGGGCTGAAGCTTTCTTT.

The gene calls are TRBV6-5 and TRBJ1-6; 7 bases align to TRBD1. Unmatched junction bases numbered 9, after V lost 7 bases and J lost 6 bases. This CDR3 comprises 15 residues. The germline gives CDR1 MNHEY, CDR2 SVGAGI. CDR3 protein: CASILTGSVNSPLHF. CDR3 bases: TGTGCCAGCATCCTGACAGGGTCTGTTAATTCACCCCTCCACTTT.

This rearrangement joins TRBV18 to TRBJ1-2, with TRBD1 matching 8 bases. The CDR3 has 13 amino acids. Germline CDR1 and CDR2: KGHSH and LQKENI. Trimming removed 6 bases from V and 8 bases from J; junction bases left unmatched: 8. DNA of the CDR3: TGTGCCAGCTCGTCCACAGGGGGGCTCGGCTACACCTTC. Translating gives CASSSTGGLGYTF.

This chain uses TRBV14 with TRBJ2-1, with TRBD2 matching over 9 bases. The CDR3 has 17 residues. Germline V gene sequence: CDR1 SGHDN, CDR2 FVKESK. After removal of 5 bases from V and 4 bases from J, the junction contained 12 bases not matched to a gene. The DNA of the CDR3 is TGTGCCAGCAGCGCACACGTGGGGAGCGGGGGGTACAATGAGCAGTTCTTC. Residues: CASSAHVGSGGYNEQFF.

This sequence joins TRBV5-1 and TRBJ2-1; TRBD1 matches at 10 bases. With 3 bases clipped from V and 7 bases from J, the junction kept 7 bases outside the gene matches. CDR3 length: 15 amino acids. From germline, CDR1 is SGHRS and CDR2 YFSETQ. CDR3 in DNA: TGCGCCAGCAGCTCCCAGGGGACAGGGGTTAATGAGCAGTTCTTC. Protein: CASSSQGTGVNEQFF.

This clone has a single count. V usage is TRBV18 and J usage is TRBJ2-1; D unresolved. V gave up 2 bases and J gave up 0 bases, with 8 bases separating them. The CDR3 is 15 amino acids. Germline lookup yields CDR1 KGHSH and CDR2 LQKENI. The CDR3 here is CASSPGLSSYNEQFF. CDR3 in DNA: TGTGCCAGCTCACCAGGTCTCAGCTCCTACAATGAGCAGTTCTTC. The complete variable domain, with remaining parts taken from reference TRBV18 and TRBJ2-1, reads NAGVMQNPRHLVRRRGQEARLRCSPMKGHSHVYWYRQLPEEGLKFMVYLQKENIIDESGMPKERFSAEFPKEGPSILRIQQVVRGDSAAYFCASSPGLSSYNEQFFGPGTRLTVL.

The chain employs TRBV30 and TRBJ2-7; D not certain. From germline, CDR1 is GTSNPN and CDR2 SVGIG (reference sequence). V was shortened by 5 bases and J by 7 bases, with 9 bases between the two germline ends. The CDR3 is made up of 10 amino acids. The DNA for the CDR3 is TGTGCCTGGGGGCCGGTAGAGCAGTACTTC. Protein product: CAWGPVEQYF.

The CDR3 DNA reads TGTGCCTGGAGCCCACAGGGGAACTATGGCTACACCTTC. Its protein is CAWSPQGNYGYTF. The V and J genes are TRBV30 and TRBJ1-2, with TRBD1 identical over 7 bases. With 3 bases clipped from V and 2 bases from J, the junction kept 3 bases outside the gene matches. The germline CDR1 and CDR2 sequences are GTSNPN and SVGIG (reference sequence). This CDR3 is 13 amino acids long.

The V and J genes are TRBV7-9 and TRBJ1-3; D is uncertain. From germline, CDR1 is SEHNR and CDR2 FQNEAQ (reference sequence). There are 16 residues in the CDR3. Trimming took 5 bases from V and 6 from J, leaving 20 bases between them. The CDR3: CASSPPPGSYENTIYF. DNA for the CDR3: TGTGCCAGCAGCCCTCCCCCGGGGTCATATGAAAACACCATATATTTT.

This chain connects TRBV27 to TRBJ1-2, with 7 bases fitting TRBD1. V gave up 8 bases and J gave up 0 bases; unmatched junction bases: 3. The CDR3 has 13 residues. Looked up from germline, CDR1 is MNHEY and CDR2 is SMNVEV (reference sequence). The CDR3 is CASQGQPNYGYTF. The CDR3 DNA reads TGTGCCAGCCAGGGACAGCCTAACTATGGCTACACCTTC.